This TCR beta chain appears in the sequencing data of a study of metastatic and nonmetastatic thyroid tumors (dated by TCRdb to the early 2020s). With regard to the full study: For patients with malignant and with benign thyroid disease, the researchers compared repertoires between peripheral blood samples and tumor or nodule tissue samples. Points the paper makes about the study in general: In both blood and tumor samples, malignant tumors were reported to have significantly higher TCR beta diversity than benign nodules.

The CDR3 covers 13 residues, taking in both the cysteine and the phenylalanine. This entry keeps only the CDR3 DNA: 39 bases, framed from base 1. CDR1 and CDR2, per the germline V gene, are MNHNS and SASEGT. No treatment had been received by any patient before thyroid surgery. Using T-cell receptor beta sequencing, the study looked back at clinical samples from patients collected from the early 2010s to the late 2010s. Regarding this clone: The antigen it binds to is not known. One junction end disagrees with the germline gene, perhaps due to a read error.

Library preparation employed PCR. Sequencing used an Illumina HiSeq 4000. High-throughput sequencing was used to profile the CDR3 region of the TCR beta-chain in every patient. Concerning the study's data processing: Drawing on CDR3 differences between clinicopathological groups, the researchers built a classifier meant to tell apart patients with distant-metastatic papillary thyroid cancer. The Shannon index was used to measure repertoire diversity, and the Morisita-Horn index was used to measure how similar tumor and blood repertoires were. In-frame beta chains were kept once TCRdb had trimmed the public reads at Q25 with fastp and called clones with MiXCR. TCRdb, rather than the study authors, made the V and J calls. The sample records some 15,000 clones, approximately 12% of which are singletons. Clones ranked in the top ten supply around a sixth of the sample.

This TCR was recovered from a female donor with papillary thyroid cancer or a benign thyroid nodule (not recorded which). Some clones in this sample may be carry-over from other donors' samples. What was sequenced was tumor tissue. Here the chain combines TRBV6-1 and TRBJ1-2, with TRBD1 perhaps the D gene, on 6 matching bases. The CDR3 sequence is CASRKQGRDGHTF. The base sequence is TGTGCCAGCAGGAAACAGGGACGGGATGGCCACACCTTC.